These 14 T cell receptor beta chains were sequenced from one sample in a study of CD8 T cells in ankylosing spondylitis. Each CDR3 protein gets one entry after TCRdb re-called the 5' RACE reads with MiXCR. Counted here are around 250,000 distinct CDR3 sequences, 18% occurring once; the ten biggest clones make up around 30%. The material sequenced was blood, either unsorted or a sorted T cell fraction (not recorded which). These receptors were obtained from a male donor with ankylosing spondylitis or in good health (not recorded which).

V gene TRBV4-1 combines with J gene TRBJ1-4, with D unresolved. The CDR3 has 15 amino acids. V was cut by 1 base and J by 8 bases, with 14 bases left in between. Per germline, CDR1 MGHRA and CDR2 YSYEKL. This chain's CDR3 is CASSQVEGIGEKLFF. CDR3 nucleotides: TGCGCCAGCAGCCAAGTCGAAGGTATAGGGGAAAAACTGTTTTTT.

The chain combines TRBV27 with TRBJ2-1; D gene ambiguous. The V gene's germline CDR1 is MNHEY and CDR2 SMNVEV (reference sequence). The CDR3 extends over 14 amino acids. Trimming stripped 4 bases from V and 0 bases from J, with 7 bases between. CDR3 DNA sequence: TGTGCCAGCAGTTGGGAACACTCCTACAATGAGCAGTTCTTC. Protein sequence: CASSWEHSYNEQFF.

The CDR3 region has the DNA TGTGCCAGCAGTCCGCATACCGGGACAGTACACGACGAGCAGTACTTC. It specifies CASSPHTGTVHDEQYF. V and J are TRBV12-3 or TRBV12-4 and TRBJ2-7, with 7 bases identical to TRBD1. This CDR3 comprises 16 residues. J lost 5 bases, V lost 5 bases, and 15 bases had no gene match.

In this sample, this clonotype turned up many times. The chain uses TRBV6-5 and TRBJ2-5; D gene uncertain. This CDR3 has 13 amino acids. The germline gives CDR1 MNHEY, CDR2 SVGAGI. V was trimmed by 3 bases and J by 5 bases, leaving 10 bases between them. The CDR3 loop is CASSYGQKETQYF. In nucleotides, the CDR3 is TGTGCCAGCAGTTATGGGCAGAAGGAGACCCAGTACTTC.

This clonotype was recorded a few times. The rearrangement links TRBV4-1 to TRBJ2-7; 7 nucleotides align to TRBD1. The germline gives CDR1 MGHRA, CDR2 YSYEKL. Trimming took 3 bases from V and 6 from J; bases not matched to a gene: 5. This CDR3 is built from 13 residues. This CDR3 is CASSQTGSGEQYF. In nucleotides, the CDR3 is TGCGCCAGCAGCCAGACAGGGTCTGGCGAGCAGTACTTC.

The rearrangement links TRBV3-1 to TRBJ2-1; D gene ambiguous. The ends were cut back, 2 bases at V and 4 bases at J, with 6 bases in the middle. CDR1 is LGHDT and CDR2 is YNNKEL in the germline V gene (reference sequence). This CDR3 has 13 residues. The DNA of the CDR3 is TGTGCCAGCAGCCAAAGGAGTTACAATGAGCAGTTCTTC. This codes for CASSQRSYNEQFF.

This clonotype was observed a handful of times. This chain connects TRBV25-1 to TRBJ2-7; the D is unclear. The germline CDR1 and CDR2 sequences are MGHDK and SYGVNS. The CDR3 is 13 residues long. V lost 3 bases and J lost 6, with 12 bases in between. The CDR3 DNA reads as TGTGCCAGCAGTGACCCAAGGCGGACCGAGCAGTACTTC. Protein sequence: CASSDPRRTEQYF.

This chain connects TRBV27 to TRBJ2-7; TRBD2 matches 9 bases. The germline CDR1 and CDR2 sequences are MNHEY and SMNVEV (reference sequence). J lost 6 bases, V lost 6 bases, and 9 bases had no gene match. This CDR3 is built from 14 residues. In DNA form, the CDR3 reads TGTGCCAGCAGATATTTAGCGGGAGAATCCGAGCAGTACTTC. It encodes CASRYLAGESEQYF.

This clonotype came up a few times. J is TRBJ2-3 and V is TRBV4-1; 8 positions match TRBD2. V shed 3 bases, J shed 3 bases, and the junction held 8 bases outside the gene matches. There are 16 residues in the CDR3. Germline V gives CDR1 MGHRA, CDR2 YSYEKL. The CDR3: CASSHLRERETDTQYF. The CDR3 region has the DNA TGCGCCAGCAGCCACTTACGGGAGCGGGAGACAGATACGCAGTATTTT.

In its sample, this clonotype was seen a few times. The chain carries TRBV5-1 and TRBJ2-3; 12 positions agree with TRBD2. The junction had 12 bases not matched to a gene; V was cut back by 7 bases and J by 0 bases. Germline values: CDR1 SGHRS, CDR2 YFSETQ. The CDR3 spans 18 residues. The DNA for the CDR3 is TGCGCCAGCGCCGCCCAACTAGCGGGAGGCCCGAGCACAGATACGCAGTATTTT. It is translated as CASAAQLAGGPSTDTQYF.

This clonotype was counted only a few times. The chain recombines TRBV9 with TRBJ1-1; D not certain. Per germline, CDR1 SGDLS and CDR2 YYNGEE. V lost 7 bases and J 0 bases, leaving 13 bases between the germline ends. This CDR3 has 14 residues. CDR3 DNA sequence: TGTGCCAGCGCGGCGTCGGAGATGAACACTGAAGCTTTCTTT. This codes for CASAASEMNTEAFF.

The chain combines TRBV29-1 with TRBJ2-1; possible D gene TRBD2, 5 bases. This CDR3 has 15 amino acids. V lost 0 bases and J 1 base, leaving 10 bases between the germline ends. Germline CDR1 is SQVTM and CDR2 is ANQGSEA. The chain's CDR3 is CSVEETGRSYNEQFF. The CDR3 DNA follows: TGCAGCGTTGAAGAAACGGGAAGGTCCTACAATGAGCAGTTCTTC.

This rearrangement joins TRBV5-6 to TRBJ1-3; TRBD1 might be the D (6 bases). V shed 4 bases and J shed 2 bases, with 10 bases lying between them. The CDR3 has 14 amino acids. CDR1 and CDR2 (germline): SGHDT, YYEEEE. CDR3 DNA sequence: TGTGCCAGCAGCCCCCGGGACACTGGAAACACCATATATTTT. This encodes CASSPRDTGNTIYF.

The chain carries TRBV29-1 and TRBJ2-1, with TRBD2 matching over 8 bases. Germline loops: CDR1 SQVTM, CDR2 ANQGSEA. The CDR3 sequence is 13 residues long. V lost 7 bases and J lost 4; bases outside the gene matches: 6. CDR3 amino acids: CSGLLAAYNEQFF. As DNA, the CDR3 is TGCAGCGGGCTACTAGCGGCGTACAATGAGCAGTTCTTC.